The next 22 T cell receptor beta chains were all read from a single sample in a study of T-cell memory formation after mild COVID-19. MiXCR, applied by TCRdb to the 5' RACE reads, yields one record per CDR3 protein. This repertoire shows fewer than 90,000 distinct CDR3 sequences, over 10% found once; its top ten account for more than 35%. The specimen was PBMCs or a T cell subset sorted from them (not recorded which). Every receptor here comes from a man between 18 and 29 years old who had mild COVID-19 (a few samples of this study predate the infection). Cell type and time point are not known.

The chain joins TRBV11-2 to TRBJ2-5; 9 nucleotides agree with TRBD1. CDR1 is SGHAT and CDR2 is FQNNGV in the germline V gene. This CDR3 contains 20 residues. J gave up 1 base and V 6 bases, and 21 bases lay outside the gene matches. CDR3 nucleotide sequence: TGTGCCAGCAGACCATACCGGGACAGGGAGTTTGAAGGCAGCCAAGAGACCCAGTACTTC. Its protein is CASRPYRDREFEGSQETQYF.

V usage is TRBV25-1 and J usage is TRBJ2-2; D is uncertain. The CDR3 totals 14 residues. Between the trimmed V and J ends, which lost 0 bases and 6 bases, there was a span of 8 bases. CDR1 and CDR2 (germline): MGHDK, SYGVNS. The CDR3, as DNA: TGTGCCAGCAGTGAATATAGCTCGCCCGGGGAGCTGTTTTTT. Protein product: CASSEYSSPGELFF.

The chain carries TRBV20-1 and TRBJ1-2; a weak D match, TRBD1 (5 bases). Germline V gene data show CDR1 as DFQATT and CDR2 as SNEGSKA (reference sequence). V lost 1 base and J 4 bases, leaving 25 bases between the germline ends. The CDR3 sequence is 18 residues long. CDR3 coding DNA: TGCAGTGCTAGAGGGGGTTTGCTGGGCAGGGCGCAAGGCTATGGCTACACCTTC. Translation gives CSARGGLLGRAQGYGYTF.

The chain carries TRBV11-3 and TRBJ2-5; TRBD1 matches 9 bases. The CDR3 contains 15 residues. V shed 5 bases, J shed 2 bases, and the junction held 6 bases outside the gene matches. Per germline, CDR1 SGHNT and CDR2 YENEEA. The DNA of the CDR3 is TGTGCCAGCAGCGCGGGACAGGGCGGACAAGAGACCCAGTACTTC. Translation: CASSAGQGGQETQYF. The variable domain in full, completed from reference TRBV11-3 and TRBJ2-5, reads EAGVVQSPRYKIIEKKQPVAFWCNPISGHNTLYWYLQNLGQGPELLIRYENEEAVDDSQLPKDRFSAERLKGVDSTLKIQPAELGDSAVYLCASSAGQGGQETQYFGPGTRLLVL.

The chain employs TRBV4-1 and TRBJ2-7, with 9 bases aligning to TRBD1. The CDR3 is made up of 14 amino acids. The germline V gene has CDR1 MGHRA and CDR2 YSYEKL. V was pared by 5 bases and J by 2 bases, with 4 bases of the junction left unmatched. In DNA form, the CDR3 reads TGCGCCAGCAGCACCGACAGGGGGACCTACGAGCAGTACTTC. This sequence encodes CASSTDRGTYEQYF.

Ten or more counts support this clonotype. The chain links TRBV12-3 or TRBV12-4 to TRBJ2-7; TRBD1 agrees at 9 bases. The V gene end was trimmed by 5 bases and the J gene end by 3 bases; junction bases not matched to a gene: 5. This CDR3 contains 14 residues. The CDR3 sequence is CASSAGTGNYEQYF. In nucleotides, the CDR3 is TGTGCCAGCAGTGCCGGGACAGGGAACTACGAGCAGTACTTC.

This CDR3 reads CASSFYPFEQGRDTEAFF. The DNA for the CDR3 is TGTGCCAGCAGCTTCTATCCGTTCGAACAGGGGAGGGACACTGAAGCTTTCTTT. This chain uses TRBV7-9 with TRBJ1-1; 7 bases are shared with TRBD1. The V gene end was trimmed by 3 bases and the J gene end by 3 bases; junction bases not matched to a gene: 16. The CDR3 is 18 amino acids. From germline, CDR1 is SEHNR and CDR2 FQNEAQ (reference sequence).

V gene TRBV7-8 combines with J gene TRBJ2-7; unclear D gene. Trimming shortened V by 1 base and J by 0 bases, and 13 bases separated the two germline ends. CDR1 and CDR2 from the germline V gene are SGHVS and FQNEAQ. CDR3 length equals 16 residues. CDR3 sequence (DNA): TGTGCCAGCAGCTTAGTGGGTGGAGCCCGCTCCTACGAGCAGTACTTC. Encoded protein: CASSLVGGARSYEQYF.

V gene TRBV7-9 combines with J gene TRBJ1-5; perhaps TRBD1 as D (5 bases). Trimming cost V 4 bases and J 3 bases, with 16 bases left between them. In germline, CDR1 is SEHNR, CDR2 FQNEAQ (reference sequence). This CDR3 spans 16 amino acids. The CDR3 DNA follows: TGTGCCAGCAGCTCCTCCGAGCGGGGGATCAATCAGCCCCAGCATTTT. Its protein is CASSSSERGINQPQHF.

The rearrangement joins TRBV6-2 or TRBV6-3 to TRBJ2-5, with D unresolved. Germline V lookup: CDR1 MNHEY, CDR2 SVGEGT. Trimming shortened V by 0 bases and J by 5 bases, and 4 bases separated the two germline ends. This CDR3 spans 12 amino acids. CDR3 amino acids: CASSYSIETQYF. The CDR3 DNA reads TGTGCCAGCAGTTACTCAATTGAGACCCAGTACTTC.

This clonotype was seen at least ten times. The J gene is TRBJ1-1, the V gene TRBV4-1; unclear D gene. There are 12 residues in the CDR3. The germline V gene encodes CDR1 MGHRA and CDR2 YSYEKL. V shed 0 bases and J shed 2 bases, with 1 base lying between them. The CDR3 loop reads CASSQDNTEAFF. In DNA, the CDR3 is TGCGCCAGCAGCCAAGATAACACTGAAGCTTTCTTT.

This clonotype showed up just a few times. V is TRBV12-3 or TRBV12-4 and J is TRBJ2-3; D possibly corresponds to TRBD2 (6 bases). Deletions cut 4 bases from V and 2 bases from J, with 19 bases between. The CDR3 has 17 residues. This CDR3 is CASSWQPGTYLTDTQYF. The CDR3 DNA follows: TGTGCCAGCAGTTGGCAGCCCGGGACTTACCTCACAGATACGCAGTATTTT.

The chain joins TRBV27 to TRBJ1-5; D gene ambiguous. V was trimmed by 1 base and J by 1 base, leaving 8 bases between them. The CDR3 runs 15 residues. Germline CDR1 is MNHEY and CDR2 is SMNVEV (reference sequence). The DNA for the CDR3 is TGTGCCAGCAGTTTATGGGCGGCGAGCAATCAGCCCCAGCATTTT. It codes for CASSLWAASNQPQHF.

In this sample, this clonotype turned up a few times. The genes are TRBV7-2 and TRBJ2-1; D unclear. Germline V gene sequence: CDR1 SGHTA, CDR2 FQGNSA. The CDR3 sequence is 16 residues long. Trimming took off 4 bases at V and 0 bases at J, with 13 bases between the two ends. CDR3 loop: CASSYLRAPSYNEQFF. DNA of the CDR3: TGTGCCAGCAGCTATCTCCGGGCTCCCTCCTACAATGAGCAGTTCTTC.

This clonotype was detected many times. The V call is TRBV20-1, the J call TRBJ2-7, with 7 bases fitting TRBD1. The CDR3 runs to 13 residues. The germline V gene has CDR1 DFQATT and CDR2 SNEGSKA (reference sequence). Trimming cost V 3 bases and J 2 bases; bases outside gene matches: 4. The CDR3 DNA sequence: TGCAGTGCTAGGGACAGGTTTACCTACGAGCAGTACTTC. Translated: CSARDRFTYEQYF.

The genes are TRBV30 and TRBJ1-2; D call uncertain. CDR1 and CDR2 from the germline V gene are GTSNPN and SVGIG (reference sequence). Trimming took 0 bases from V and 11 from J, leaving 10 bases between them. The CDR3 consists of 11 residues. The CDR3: CAWSVWTAYTF. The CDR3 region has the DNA TGTGCCTGGAGTGTCTGGACGGCTTACACCTTC.

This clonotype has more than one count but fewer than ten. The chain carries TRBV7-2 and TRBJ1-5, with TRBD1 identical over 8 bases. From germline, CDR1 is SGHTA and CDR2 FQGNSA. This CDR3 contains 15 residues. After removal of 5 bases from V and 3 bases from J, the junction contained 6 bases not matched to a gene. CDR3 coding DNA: TGTGCCAGCAGCCCCGGACAGGGCATCAATCAGCCCCAGCATTTT. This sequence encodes CASSPGQGINQPQHF.

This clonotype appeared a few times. The CDR3 sequence is CASSQGLPRGNEQFF. The DNA of the CDR3 is TGCGCCAGCAGCCAAGGGCTACCCCGAGGGAATGAGCAGTTCTTC. V gene TRBV4-1 combines with J gene TRBJ2-1, with D perhaps TRBD2 (5 bases). The V end was cut by 1 base, the J end by 7 bases, with 14 bases between. Germline loops: CDR1 MGHRA, CDR2 YSYEKL. The CDR3 has 15 amino acids.

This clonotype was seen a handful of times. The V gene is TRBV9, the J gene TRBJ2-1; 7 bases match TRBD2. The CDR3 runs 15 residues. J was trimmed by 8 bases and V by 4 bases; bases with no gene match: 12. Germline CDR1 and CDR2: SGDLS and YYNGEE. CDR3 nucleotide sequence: TGTGCCAGCAGCCCCCTCCCGGGGGGAAGGGATGAGCAGTTCTTC. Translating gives CASSPLPGGRDEQFF.

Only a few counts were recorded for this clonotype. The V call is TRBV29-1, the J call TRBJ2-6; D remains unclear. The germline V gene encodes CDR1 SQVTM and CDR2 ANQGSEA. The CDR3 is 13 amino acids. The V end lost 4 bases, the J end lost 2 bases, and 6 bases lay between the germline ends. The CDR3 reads CSVVGPGANVLTF. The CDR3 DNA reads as TGCAGCGTTGTAGGTCCTGGGGCCAACGTCCTGACTTTC.

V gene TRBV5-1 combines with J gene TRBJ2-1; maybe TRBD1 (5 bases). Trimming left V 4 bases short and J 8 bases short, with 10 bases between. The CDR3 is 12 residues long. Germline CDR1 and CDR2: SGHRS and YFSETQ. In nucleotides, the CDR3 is TGCGCCAGCAGCGGCAGGGTGGATGAGCAGTTCTTC. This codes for CASSGRVDEQFF.

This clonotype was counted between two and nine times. The CDR3 coding sequence is TGTGCCAGCAGCCTCCCGGGACGGGGAAATGAGCAGTTCTTC. Translation gives CASSLPGRGNEQFF. The genes are TRBV4-2 and TRBJ2-1, with D perhaps given as TRBD1 or TRBD2 (5 bases each). Trimming cost V 4 bases and J 7 bases, with 14 bases left between them. CDR1 and CDR2 (germline): LGHNA, YNFKEQ. CDR3 length: 14 residues.